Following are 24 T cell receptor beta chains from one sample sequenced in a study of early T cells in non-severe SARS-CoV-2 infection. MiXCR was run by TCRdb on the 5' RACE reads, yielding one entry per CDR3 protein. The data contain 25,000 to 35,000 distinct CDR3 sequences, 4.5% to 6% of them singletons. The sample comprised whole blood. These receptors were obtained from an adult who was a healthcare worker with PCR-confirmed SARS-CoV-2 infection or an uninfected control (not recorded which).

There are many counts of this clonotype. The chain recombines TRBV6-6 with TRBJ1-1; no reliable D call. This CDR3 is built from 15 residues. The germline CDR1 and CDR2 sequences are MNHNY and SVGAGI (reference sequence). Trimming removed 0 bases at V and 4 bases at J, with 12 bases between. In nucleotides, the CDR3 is TGTGCCAGCAGTTACTCCCACCTGCAGTCCACTGAAGCTTTCTTT. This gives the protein CASSYSHLQSTEAFF.

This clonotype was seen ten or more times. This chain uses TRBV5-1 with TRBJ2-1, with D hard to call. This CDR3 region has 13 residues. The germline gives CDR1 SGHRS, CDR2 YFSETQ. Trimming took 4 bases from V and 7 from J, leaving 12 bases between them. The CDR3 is CASSPESLNEQFF. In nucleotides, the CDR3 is TGCGCCAGCAGCCCAGAATCTTTGAATGAGCAGTTCTTC.

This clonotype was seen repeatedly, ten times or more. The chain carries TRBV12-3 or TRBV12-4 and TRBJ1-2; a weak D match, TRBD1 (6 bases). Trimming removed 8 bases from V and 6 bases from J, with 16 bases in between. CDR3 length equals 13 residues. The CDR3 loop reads CASRGGAENGYTF. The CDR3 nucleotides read TGTGCCAGCCGGGGGGGCGCAGAAAATGGCTACACCTTC.

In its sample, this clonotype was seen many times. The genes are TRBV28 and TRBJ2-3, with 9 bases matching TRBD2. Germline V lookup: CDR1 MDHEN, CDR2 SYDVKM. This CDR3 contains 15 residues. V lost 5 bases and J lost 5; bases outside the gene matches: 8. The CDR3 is CASSSSGSLLDTQYF. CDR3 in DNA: TGTGCCAGCAGTAGTAGCGGGAGTCTCTTAGATACGCAGTATTTT.

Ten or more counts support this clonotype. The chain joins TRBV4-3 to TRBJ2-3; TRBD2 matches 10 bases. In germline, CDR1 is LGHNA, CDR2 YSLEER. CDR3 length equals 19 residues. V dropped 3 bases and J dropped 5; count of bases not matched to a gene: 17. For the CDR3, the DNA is TGCGCCAGCAGCCAGAATCTCCGACTAGCGGGTGACTATATAGATACGCAGTATTTT. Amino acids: CASSQNLRLAGDYIDTQYF.

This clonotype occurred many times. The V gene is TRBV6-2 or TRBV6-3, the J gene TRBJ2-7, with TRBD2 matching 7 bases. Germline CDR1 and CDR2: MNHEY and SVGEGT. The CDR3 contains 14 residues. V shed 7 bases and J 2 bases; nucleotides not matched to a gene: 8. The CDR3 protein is CASKGGAGPYEQYF. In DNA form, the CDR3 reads TGTGCCAGCAAGGGAGGGGCGGGCCCCTACGAGCAGTACTTC.

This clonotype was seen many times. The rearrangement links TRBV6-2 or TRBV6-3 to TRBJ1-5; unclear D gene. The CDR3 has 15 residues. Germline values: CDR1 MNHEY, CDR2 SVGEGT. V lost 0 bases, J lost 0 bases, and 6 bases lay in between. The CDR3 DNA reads TGTGCCAGCAGTTACTCCGGATATAGCAATCAGCCCCAGCATTTT. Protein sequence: CASSYSGYSNQPQHF.

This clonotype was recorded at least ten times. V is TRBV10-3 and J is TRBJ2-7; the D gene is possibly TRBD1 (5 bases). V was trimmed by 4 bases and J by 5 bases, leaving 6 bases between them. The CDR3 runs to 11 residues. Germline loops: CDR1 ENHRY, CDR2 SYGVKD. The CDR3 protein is CAISGGHEQYF. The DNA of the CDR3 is TGTGCCATCAGTGGGGGCCACGAGCAGTACTTC.

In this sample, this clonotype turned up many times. This chain's CDR3 is CASSDRLDFSGNTIYF. The DNA for the CDR3 is TGTGCCAGCAGCGACCGTTTGGATTTCTCTGGAAACACCATATATTTT. This chain connects TRBV7-2 to TRBJ1-3; D call uncertain. Germline V gene data show CDR1 as SGHTA and CDR2 as FQGNSA. The V and J ends lost 5 bases and 0 bases respectively, with 14 bases between them. The CDR3 is 16 residues long.

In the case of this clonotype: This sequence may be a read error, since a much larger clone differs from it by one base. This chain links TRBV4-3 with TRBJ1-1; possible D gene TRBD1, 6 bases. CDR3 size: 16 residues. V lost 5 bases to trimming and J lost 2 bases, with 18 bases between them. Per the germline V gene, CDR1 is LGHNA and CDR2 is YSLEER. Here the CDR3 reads CASSARQDLINTEAFF. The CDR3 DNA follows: TGCGCCAGCAGCGCCCGACAGGATCTCATAAACACTGAAGCTTTCTTT.

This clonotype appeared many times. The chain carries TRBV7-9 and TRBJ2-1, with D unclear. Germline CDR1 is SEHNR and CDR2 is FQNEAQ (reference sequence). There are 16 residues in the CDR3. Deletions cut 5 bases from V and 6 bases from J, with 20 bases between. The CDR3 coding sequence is TGTGCCAGCAGCCCCCCCGGACCTTACCCCCCCAATGAGCAGTTCTTC. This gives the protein CASSPPGPYPPNEQFF.

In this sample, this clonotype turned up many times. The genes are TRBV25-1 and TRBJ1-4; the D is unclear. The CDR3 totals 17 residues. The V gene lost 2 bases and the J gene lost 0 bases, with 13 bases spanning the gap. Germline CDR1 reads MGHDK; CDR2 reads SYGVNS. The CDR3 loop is CASSEPTPLSTNEKLFF. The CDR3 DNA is TGTGCCAGCAGTGAACCCACCCCCCTCTCAACTAATGAAAAACTGTTTTTT.

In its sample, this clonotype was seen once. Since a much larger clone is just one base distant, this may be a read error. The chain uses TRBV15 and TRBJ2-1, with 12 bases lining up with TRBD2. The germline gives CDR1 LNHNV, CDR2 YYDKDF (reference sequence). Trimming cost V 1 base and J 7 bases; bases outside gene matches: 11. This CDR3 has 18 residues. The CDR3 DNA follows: TGTGCCACCAGCAGAGGGCTAGCGGGAGGGTTTTGTTCGAATGAGCAGTTCTTC. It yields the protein CATSRGLAGGFCSNEQFF.

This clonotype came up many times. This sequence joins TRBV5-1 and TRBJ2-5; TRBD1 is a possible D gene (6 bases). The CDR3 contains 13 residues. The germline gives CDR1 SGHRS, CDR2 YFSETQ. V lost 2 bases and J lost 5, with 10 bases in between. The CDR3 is CASSFPGVETQYF. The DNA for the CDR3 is TGCGCCAGCAGCTTCCCAGGGGTCGAGACCCAGTACTTC.

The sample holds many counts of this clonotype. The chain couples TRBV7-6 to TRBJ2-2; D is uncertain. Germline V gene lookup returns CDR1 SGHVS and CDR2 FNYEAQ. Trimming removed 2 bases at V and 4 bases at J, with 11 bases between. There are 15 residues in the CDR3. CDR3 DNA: TGTGCCAGCAGCTTACGCAGTGTTAGCACCGGGGAGCTGTTTTTT. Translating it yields CASSLRSVSTGELFF.

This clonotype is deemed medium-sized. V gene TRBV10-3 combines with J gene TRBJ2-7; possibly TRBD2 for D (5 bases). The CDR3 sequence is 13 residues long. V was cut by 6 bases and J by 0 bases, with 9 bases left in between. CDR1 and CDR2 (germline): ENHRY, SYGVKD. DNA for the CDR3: TGTGCCATCAGGGACGGGAACTCCTACGAGCAGTACGTC. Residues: CAIRDGNSYEQYV.

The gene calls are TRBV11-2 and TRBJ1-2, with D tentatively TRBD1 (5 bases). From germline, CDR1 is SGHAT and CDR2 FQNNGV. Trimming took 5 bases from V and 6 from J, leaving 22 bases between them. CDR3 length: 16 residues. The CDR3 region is CASSLLGQVWGHGYTF. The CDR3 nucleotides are TGTGCCAGCAGCCTCCTTGGGCAGGTTTGGGGCCATGGCTACACCTTC.

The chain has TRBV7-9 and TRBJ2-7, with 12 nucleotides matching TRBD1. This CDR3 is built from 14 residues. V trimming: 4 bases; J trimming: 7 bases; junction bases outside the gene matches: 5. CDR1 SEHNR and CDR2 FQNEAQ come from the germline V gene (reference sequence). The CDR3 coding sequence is TGTGCCAGCAGCTCGGGACAGGGGGCTGGAGAGCAGTACGTC. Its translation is CASSSGQGAGEQYV.

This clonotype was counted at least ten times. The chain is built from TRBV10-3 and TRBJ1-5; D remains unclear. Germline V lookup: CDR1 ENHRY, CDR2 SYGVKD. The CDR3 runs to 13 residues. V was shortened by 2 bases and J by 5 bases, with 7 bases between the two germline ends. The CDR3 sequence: CAISERSDQPQHF. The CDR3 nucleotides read TGTGCCATCAGTGAGAGGAGCGATCAGCCCCAGCATTTT.

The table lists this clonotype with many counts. CDR3 in DNA: TGTGCCAGCAGCGTAAGTAGCGGGAGGCACAATGAGCAGTTCTTC. Translated: CASSVSSGRHNEQFF. This chain connects TRBV9 to TRBJ2-1, with TRBD2 matching over 10 bases. This CDR3 spans 15 amino acids. V gave up 1 base and J gave up 5 bases; unmatched junction bases: 3. The V gene's germline CDR1 is SGDLS and CDR2 YYNGEE.

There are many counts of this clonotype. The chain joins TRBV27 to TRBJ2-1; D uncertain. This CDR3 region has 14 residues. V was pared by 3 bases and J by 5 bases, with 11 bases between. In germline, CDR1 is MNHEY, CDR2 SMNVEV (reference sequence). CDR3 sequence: CASSFWARNNEQFF. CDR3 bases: TGTGCCAGCAGTTTTTGGGCTAGAAACAATGAGCAGTTCTTC.

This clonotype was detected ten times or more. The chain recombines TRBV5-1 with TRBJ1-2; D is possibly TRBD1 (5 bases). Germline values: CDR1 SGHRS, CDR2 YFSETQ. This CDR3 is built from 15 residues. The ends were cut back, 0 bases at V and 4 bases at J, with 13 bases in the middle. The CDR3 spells CASSLEEGPRYGYTF. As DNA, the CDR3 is TGCGCCAGCAGCTTGGAAGAGGGACCGCGCTATGGCTACACCTTC. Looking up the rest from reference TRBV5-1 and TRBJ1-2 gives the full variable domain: KAGVTQTPRYLIKTRGQQVTLSCSPISGHRSVSWYQQTPGQGLQFLFEYFSETQRNKGNFPGRFSGRQFSNSRSEMNVSTLELGDSALYLCASSLEEGPRYGYTFGSGTRLTVV.

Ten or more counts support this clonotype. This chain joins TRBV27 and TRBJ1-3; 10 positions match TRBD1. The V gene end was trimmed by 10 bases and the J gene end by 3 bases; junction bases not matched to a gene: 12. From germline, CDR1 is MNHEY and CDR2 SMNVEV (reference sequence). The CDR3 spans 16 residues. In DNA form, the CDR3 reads TGTGCCACCCCGTCGGGACAGGGGTGCTTTGGAAACACCATATATTTT. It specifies CATPSGQGCFGNTIYF.

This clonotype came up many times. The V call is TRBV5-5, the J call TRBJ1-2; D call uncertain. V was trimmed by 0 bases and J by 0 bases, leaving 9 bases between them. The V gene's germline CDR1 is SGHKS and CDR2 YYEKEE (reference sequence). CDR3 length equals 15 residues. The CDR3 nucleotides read TGTGCCAGCAGCTTGGACCGAGAATCTAACTATGGCTACACCTTC. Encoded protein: CASSLDRESNYGYTF.